The clone carrying this T cell receptor beta chain was found many times. Its target is not known. This sample is part of a study of early T cells in non-severe SARS-CoV-2 infection. Study-level information: Bulk RNA from unsorted whole blood was sequenced; chains were unpaired. Study-level findings and limits: A preference for anti-spike CD8 responses marked VDJdb matching, which missed private and CD4 specificities.

Germline lookup yields CDR1 SGHVS and CDR2 FQNEAQ. CDR3 length: 12 residues. Trimming shortened V by 4 bases and J by 1 base, and 4 bases separated the two germline ends. As part of library construction, unique molecular identifiers were attached to individual cDNA molecules. A single record per CDR3 protein comes from TCRdb applying MiXCR to the 5' RACE reads. Of about 58,000 distinct CDR3 sequences in the sample, about 11% were seen once. J is TRBJ2-5 and V is TRBV7-8; no clear D. Sample: whole blood, taken at baseline. This receptor was identified in an adult who was a healthcare worker with PCR-confirmed SARS-CoV-2 infection or an uninfected control (not recorded which). The donor label of this sample is uncertain. CDR3 in DNA: TGTGCCAGCAGCTCCATCCAAGAGACCCAGTACTTC. Protein: CASSSIQETQYF.